Sequencing of this TCR beta chain was carried out in a study of blood T cell repertoires in COVID-19. CDR1 and CDR2 (germline): SGHRS, YFSETQ. The V gene lost 0 bases and the J gene lost 4 bases, with 10 bases spanning the gap. The CDR3 contains 14 residues. As concerns this clone: Within the sample, other DNA sequences also encode this same CDR3.

TCRdb's table, derived via immunoSEQ multiplex PCR, lists solely in-frame clones and lacks some. The table lists about 180,000 clones, 84% of them singletons, with 5.5% to 7.5% in the top ten. Sample: peripheral blood. This chain joins TRBV5-1 and TRBJ1-1; the D gene is possibly TRBD1 (5 bases). This clonotype originated in a human donor in a cohort sampled during active COVID-19. CDR3: CASSLGQGGTEAFF. CDR3 sequence (DNA): TGCGCCAGCAGCTTGGGCCAGGGTGGCACTGAAGCTTTCTTT.